A single sample is the source of the 21 T cell receptor beta chains below, sequenced in a study of cytomegalovirus exposure and HLA in healthy donors. It was with 60 Vbeta and 13 Jbeta primers that the PCR ran. Sequencing was performed with immunoSEQ multiplex PCR; in TCRdb, only in-frame clones are kept and a portion is missing. The sample has under 200,000 clones. The specimen sequenced was PBMCs. All receptors derive from a man aged 30 to 39 in good health and CMV-seronegative.

The CDR3, as DNA: TGCGCCAGCAGTGAACACAGGGGTTTGAAGTCCTACGAGCAGTACTTC. Protein product: CASSEHRGLKSYEQYF. The chain joins TRBV10-1 to TRBJ2-7; 7 bases fit TRBD1. The germline V gene encodes CDR1 WNHNN and CDR2 SYGVQD (reference sequence). The V segment lost 3 bases and the J segment 1 base; nucleotides outside the gene matches: 9. CDR3 length: 16 amino acids.

The chain uses TRBV30 and TRBJ1-6; D not resolved. The CDR3 covers 15 residues. CDR1 and CDR2 from the germline V gene are GTSNPN and SVGIG (reference sequence). Trimming took 0 bases from V and 1 from J, leaving 7 bases between them. The chain's CDR3 is CAWSVRESYNSPLHF. CDR3 nucleotide sequence: TGTGCCTGGAGTGTGAGGGAATCCTATAATTCACCCCTCCACTTT.

In the case of this clone: Other DNA variants within this sample encode the same CDR3. This rearrangement joins TRBV7-3 to TRBJ2-5, with 9 bases matching TRBD1. Germline values: CDR1 SGHTA, CDR2 FQGTGA. The CDR3 length is 14 residues. V shed 3 bases, J shed 2 bases, and the junction held 1 base outside the gene matches. The CDR3 DNA is TGTGCCAGCAGCTTGACAGGGGGTCAAGAGACCCAGTACTTC. This codes for CASSLTGGQETQYF.

The chain uses TRBV7-2 and TRBJ1-2, with 10 bases lining up with TRBD1. The CDR3 totals 17 residues. Germline V lookup: CDR1 SGHTA, CDR2 FQGNSA. Unmatched junction bases numbered 13, after V lost 6 bases and J lost 3 bases. DNA of the CDR3: TGTGCCAGCAGTCAAAGCATCGGACAGGGGGGCGACTATGGCTACACCTTC. This sequence encodes CASSQSIGQGGDYGYTF. Drawing the rest from reference TRBV7-2 and TRBJ1-2, the complete variable domain is GAGVSQSPSNKVTEKGKDVELRCDPISGHTALYWYRQSLGQGLEFLIYFQGNSAPDKSGLPSDRFSAERTGGSVSTLTIQRTQQEDSAVYLCASSQSIGQGGDYGYTFGSGTRLTVV.

The rearrangement joins TRBV11-1 to TRBJ2-7; TRBD2 matches at 8 bases. V shed 5 bases, J shed 4 bases, and the junction held 13 bases outside the gene matches. CDR3 size: 16 residues. Germline values: CDR1 SGHAT, CDR2 FQDESV (reference sequence). In DNA form, the CDR3 reads TGTGCCAGCAGCGCCCTGGTGAGCGGGAGATGGTACGAGCAGTACTTC. Its protein product is CASSALVSGRWYEQYF.

The V gene is TRBV5-6, the J gene TRBJ1-2; tentative D call: TRBD1 (5 bases). In germline, CDR1 is SGHDT, CDR2 YYEEEE. Trimming cost V 5 bases and J 0 bases, with 11 bases left between them. The CDR3 runs to 14 residues. CDR3 sequence: CASSLGAANYGYTF. In nucleotides, the CDR3 is TGTGCCAGCAGTCTAGGGGCAGCTAACTATGGCTACACCTTC.

The genes are TRBV30 and TRBJ2-1; 8 bases line up with TRBD2. Trimming at V came to 2 bases and at J to 15 bases, leaving 12 bases not matched to a gene. The germline gives CDR1 GTSNPN, CDR2 SVGIG (reference sequence). The CDR3 spans 13 residues. This CDR3 reads CAWSSQSSGRVFF. CDR3 coding DNA: TGTGCCTGGAGTTCACAATCATCCGGGAGGGTGTTCTTC. Combining the CDR3 with reference TRBV30 and TRBJ2-1 gives the whole variable domain SQTIHQWPATLVQPVGSPLSLECTVEGTSNPNLYWYRQAAGRGLQLLFYSVGIGQISSEVPQNLSASRPQDRQFILSSKKLLLSDSGFYLCAWSSQSSGRVFFGPGTRLTVL.

This chain connects TRBV18 to TRBJ2-7; 8 nucleotides align to TRBD1. The CDR3 has 17 amino acids. Trimming removed 3 bases from V and 1 base from J; junction bases left unmatched: 11. Germline lookup yields CDR1 KGHSH and CDR2 LQKENI. The DNA of the CDR3 is TGTGCCAGCTCACCGACCATTACGACAGGGGCATCCTACGAGCAGTACTTC. Its translation: CASSPTITTGASYEQYF.

The chain recombines TRBV29-1 with TRBJ2-5; the match to TRBD2 covers 7 bases. The CDR3 extends over 13 amino acids. V lost 6 bases, J lost 1 base, and 5 bases stayed unmatched. The germline gives CDR1 SQVTM, CDR2 ANQGSEA. The CDR3 region has the DNA TGCAGCGTGAGGGCTAGCGGCCAAGAGACCCAGTACTTC. Amino acid sequence: CSVRASGQETQYF.

The CDR3 sequence is CASSLGPRGGNTEAFF. The CDR3 DNA reads as TGTGCCAGCAGCTTGGGTCCTCGGGGGGGGAACACTGAAGCTTTCTTT. The gene calls are TRBV5-4 and TRBJ1-1, with D tentatively TRBD1 (5 bases). This CDR3 is 16 amino acids long. Trimming removed 0 bases from V and 1 base from J, with 13 bases in between. Per germline, CDR1 SGHNT and CDR2 YYREEE (reference sequence). The full variable domain, in which reference TRBV5-4 and TRBJ1-1 provide the parts outside the CDR3, is ETGVTQSPTHLIKTRGQQVTLRCSSQSGHNTVSWYQQALGQGPQFIFQYYREEENGRGNFPPRFSGLQFPNYSSELNVNALELDDSALYLCASSLGPRGGNTEAFFGQGTRLTVV.

This chain uses TRBV6-5 with TRBJ1-4; possible D gene TRBD1, 5 bases. CDR3 length: 16 residues. V lost 0 bases and J 7 bases, leaving 15 bases between the germline ends. Germline V gene sequence: CDR1 MNHEY, CDR2 SVGAGI. The CDR3 reads CASSYSITGQSEKLFF. CDR3 bases: TGTGCCAGCAGTTACTCGATCACAGGTCAGAGTGAAAAACTGTTTTTT.

This chain links TRBV30 with TRBJ2-3; the match to TRBD2 covers 8 bases. Germline V gene data show CDR1 as GTSNPN and CDR2 as SVGIG (reference sequence). The junction had 2 bases not matched to a gene; V was cut back by 0 bases and J by 3 bases. The CDR3 consists of 14 residues. The CDR3 DNA reads TGTGCCTGGAGTGTCCCGGGGGGGACAGATACGCAGTATTTT. This gives the protein CAWSVPGGTDTQYF.

This chain uses TRBV30 with TRBJ2-3, with D possibly matching TRBD2 (6 bases). Looked up from germline, CDR1 is GTSNPN and CDR2 is SVGIG (reference sequence). The CDR3 has 12 residues. Between the trimmed V and J ends, which lost 2 bases and 4 bases, there was a span of 7 bases. CDR3 bases: TGTGCCTGGAGTCCGGGAGCAGATACGCAGTATTTT. This codes for CAWSPGADTQYF.

The rearrangement joins TRBV4-2 to TRBJ2-1; D may be TRBD1 (6 bases). The CDR3 length is 15 residues. Trimming cost V 0 bases and J 5 bases, with 11 bases left between them. Looked up from germline, CDR1 is LGHNA and CDR2 is YNFKEQ. Here the CDR3 DNA reads TGTGCCAGCAGCCAAGAAACAGGGATGAACAATGAGCAGTTCTTC. Its translation is CASSQETGMNNEQFF.

The chain joins TRBV7-6 to TRBJ1-5; D may be TRBD1 (6 bases). Germline values: CDR1 SGHVS, CDR2 FNYEAQ. Trimming shortened V by 2 bases and J by 6 bases, and 11 bases separated the two germline ends. The length of the CDR3 is 14 residues. CDR3: CASSLKQGGQPQHF. The CDR3 DNA reads TGTGCCAGCAGCTTAAAACAGGGCGGTCAGCCCCAGCATTTT.

The CDR3, as DNA: TGTGCCTGGAGTGATCCTACAGGGATGGTCGGAAACACCATATATTTT. It specifies CAWSDPTGMVGNTIYF. The chain couples TRBV30 to TRBJ1-3; D is possibly TRBD1 (6 bases). The CDR3 extends over 16 amino acids. Germline values: CDR1 GTSNPN, CDR2 SVGIG (reference sequence). V lost 1 base to trimming and J lost 4 bases, with 17 bases between them.

The chain recombines TRBV2 with TRBJ2-5, with 8 nucleotides matching TRBD2. Unmatched junction bases numbered 16, after V lost 7 bases and J lost 9 bases. This CDR3 is 15 amino acids long. The germline gives CDR1 SNHLY, CDR2 FYNNEI. The CDR3: CASIGLAVSGGAQYF. CDR3 DNA: TGTGCCAGCATAGGGCTAGCGGTATCCGGGGGGGCCCAGTACTTC.

The rearrangement uses TRBV5-4 and TRBJ2-5; 8 nucleotides align to TRBD1. The V segment lost 4 bases and the J segment 0 bases; nucleotides outside the gene matches: 5. Per the germline V gene, CDR1 is SGHNT and CDR2 is YYREEE (reference sequence). The CDR3 extends over 15 amino acids. The CDR3 bases are TGTGCCAGCAGCGGACGGACAGGGAACCAAGAGACCCAGTACTTC. It yields the protein CASSGRTGNQETQYF.

This rearrangement joins TRBV29-1 to TRBJ1-1; D gene uncertain. V lost 4 bases and J lost 7, with 10 bases in between. CDR1 is SQVTM, CDR2 ANQGSEA, per germline. CDR3 length: 11 amino acids. In DNA, the CDR3 is TGCAGCGTTGCTCAACAGCTTGAAGCTTTCTTT. Translating gives CSVAQQLEAFF.

The chain has TRBV7-6 and TRBJ1-3; no clear D gene. The CDR3 covers 18 residues. From germline, CDR1 is SGHVS and CDR2 FNYEAQ. Trimming stripped 1 base from V and 0 bases from J, with 16 bases between. The CDR3: CASSLGSLQPDSGNTIYF. CDR3 nucleotide sequence: TGTGCCAGCAGCTTAGGAAGCCTACAGCCCGACTCTGGAAACACCATATATTTT.

The rearrangement uses TRBV7-2 and TRBJ1-5; 8 bases agree with TRBD1. Germline V lookup: CDR1 SGHTA, CDR2 FQGNSA. Trimming removed 1 base from V and 3 bases from J; junction bases left unmatched: 2. This CDR3 has 15 residues. DNA for the CDR3: TGTGCCAGCAGCTTAGGGGGACAGGTCAATCAGCCCCAGCATTTT. Amino acid sequence: CASSLGGQVNQPQHF.